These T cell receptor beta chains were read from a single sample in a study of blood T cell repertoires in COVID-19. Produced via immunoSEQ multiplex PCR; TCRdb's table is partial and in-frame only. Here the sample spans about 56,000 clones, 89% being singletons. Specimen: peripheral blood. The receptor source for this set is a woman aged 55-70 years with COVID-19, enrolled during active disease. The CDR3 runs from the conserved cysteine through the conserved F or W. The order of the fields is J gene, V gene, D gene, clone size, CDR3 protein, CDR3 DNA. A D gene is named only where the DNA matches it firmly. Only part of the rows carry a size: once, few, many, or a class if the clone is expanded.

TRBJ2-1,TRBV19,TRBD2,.,CASSGDYSEQFF,TGTGCCAGTAGTGGGGACTACAGTGAGCAGTTCTTC
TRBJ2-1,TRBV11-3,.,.,CASSQYGGPNNEQFF,TGTGCCAGCAGCCAGTACGGAGGCCCGAATAATGAGCAGTTCTTC
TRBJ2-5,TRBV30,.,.,CAWSQGETQYF,TGTGCCTGGAGCCAGGGGGAGACCCAGTACTTC
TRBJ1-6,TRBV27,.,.,CASGREINSPLHF,TGTGCCAGCGGACGGGAAATTAATTCACCCCTCCACTTT
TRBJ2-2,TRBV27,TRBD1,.,CASSQDRGRITGELFF,TGTGCCAGCAGTCAAGACAGGGGGCGGATCACCGGGGAGCTGTTTTTT
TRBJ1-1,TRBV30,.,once,CAWSREEEAFF,TGTGCCTGGAGTCGGGAGGAGGAAGCTTTCTTT
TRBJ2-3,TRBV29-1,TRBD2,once,CSVGEPSGGYTQYF,TGCAGCGTTGGGGAGCCTAGCGGGGGATATACGCAGTATTTT
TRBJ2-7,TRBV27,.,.,CASRDFNSYEQYF,TGTGCCAGCAGGGACTTTAACTCCTACGAGCAGTACTTC
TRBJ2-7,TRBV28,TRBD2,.,CASRPWGGGYEQYF,TGTGCCAGCAGGCCTTGGGGCGGGGGTTACGAGCAGTACTTC
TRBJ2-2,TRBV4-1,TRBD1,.,CASSQDRQGENTGELFF,TGCGCCAGCAGCCAAGATCGGCAGGGGGAGAACACCGGGGAGCTGTTTTTT
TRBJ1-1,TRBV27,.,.,CASSHRAVYTEAFF,TGTGCCAGCAGCCACAGGGCAGTGTACACTGAAGCTTTCTTT
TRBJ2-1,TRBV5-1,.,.,CASSLELRSDNEQFF,TGCGCCAGCAGCTTGGAGCTGAGGTCGGACAATGAGCAGTTCTTC
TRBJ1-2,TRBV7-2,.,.,CASSLVAGLGYGYTF,TGTGCCAGCAGCTTAGTGGCAGGACTGGGCTATGGCTACACCTTC
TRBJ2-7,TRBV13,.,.,CASSLEQYEQYF,TGTGCCAGCAGCTTAGAACAGTACGAGCAGTACTTC
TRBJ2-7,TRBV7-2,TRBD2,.,CASSLRGGVAGSYEQYF,TGTGCCAGCAGCTTACGGGGAGGAGTAGCGGGGTCCTACGAGCAGTACTTC
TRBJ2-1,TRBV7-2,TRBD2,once,CASSLIPSGTSGVYNEQFF,TGTGCCAGCAGCTTAATTCCTTCCGGGACTAGCGGGGTTTACAATGAGCAGTTCTTC
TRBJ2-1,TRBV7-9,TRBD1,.,CASSLIDRGFYNEQFF,TGTGCCAGCAGCTTAATTGACAGGGGATTTTACAATGAGCAGTTCTTC
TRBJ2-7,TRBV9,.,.,CASSDRDTYEQYF,TGTGCCAGCAGCGACCGGGACACCTACGAGCAGTACTTC
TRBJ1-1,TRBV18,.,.,CASSPVENTEAFF,TGTGCCAGCTCCCCGGTCGAGAACACTGAAGCTTTCTTT
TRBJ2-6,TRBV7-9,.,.,CASSFWQGGLSGANVLTF,TGTGCCAGCAGCTTTTGGCAGGGGGGACTCTCTGGGGCCAACGTCCTGACTTTC
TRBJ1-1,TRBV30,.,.,CAWSVQQGSMNTEAFF,TGTGCCTGGAGTGTACAGCAGGGGTCCATGAACACTGAAGCTTTCTTT
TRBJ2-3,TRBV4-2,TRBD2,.,CASSQGLAGTDTQYF,TGTGCCAGCAGCCAAGGACTAGCGGGCACAGATACGCAGTATTTT
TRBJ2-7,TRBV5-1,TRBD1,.,CASSLTGEGYEQYF,TGCGCCAGCAGCTTAACAGGGGAAGGGTACGAGCAGTACTTC
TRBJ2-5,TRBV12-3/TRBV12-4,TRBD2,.,CASRAGAGETQYF,TGTGCCAGCAGAGCGGGGGCCGGGGAGACCCAGTACTTC
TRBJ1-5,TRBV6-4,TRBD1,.,CASSDSPGTGEQPQHF,TGTGCCAGCAGTGACTCGCCCGGGACAGGGGAACAGCCCCAGCATTTT
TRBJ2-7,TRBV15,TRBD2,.,CATSRDGAGEVYF,TGTGCCACCAGCAGAGATGGGGCGGGGGAGGTATACTTC
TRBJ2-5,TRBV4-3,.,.,CASSQDFGQSQETQYF,TGCGCCAGCAGCCAAGACTTCGGACAGTCCCAAGAGACCCAGTACTTC
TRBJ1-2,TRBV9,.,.,CASWGVAGYTF,TGTGCCAGCTGGGGGGTGGCTGGCTACACCTTC
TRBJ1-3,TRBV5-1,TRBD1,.,CASSLGDRAGNTIYF,TGCGCCAGCAGCTTGGGGGACAGGGCTGGAAACACCATATATTTT
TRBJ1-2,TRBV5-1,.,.,CASSEQGVGYTF,TGCGCCAGCAGCGAACAGGGAGTTGGCTACACCTTC
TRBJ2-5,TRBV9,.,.,CASSSDRPQGGETQYF,TGTGCCAGCAGCTCGGACCGGCCACAGGGAGGGGAGACCCAGTACTTC
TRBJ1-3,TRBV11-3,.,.,CASSLWGESSGNTIYF,TGTGCCAGCAGCTTATGGGGCGAAAGCTCTGGAAACACCATATATTTT
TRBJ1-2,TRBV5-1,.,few,CASSLDTEGYGYTF,TGCGCCAGCAGCTTAGACACCGAGGGCTATGGCTACACCTTC
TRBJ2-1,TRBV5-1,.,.,CASSPSWSNEQFF,TGCGCCAGCAGCCCCAGTTGGAGCAATGAGCAGTTCTTC
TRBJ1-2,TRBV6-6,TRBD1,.,CASSFYDRGDGYTF,TGTGCCAGCAGCTTCTACGACAGGGGCGATGGCTACACCTTC
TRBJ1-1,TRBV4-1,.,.,CASSQDPLLPEAFF,TGCGCCAGCAGCCAAGACCCCCTCCTCCCTGAAGCTTTCTTT
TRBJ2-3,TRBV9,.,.,CASSQTEYTDTQYF,TGTGCCAGCAGCCAGACGGAGTACACAGATACGCAGTATTTT
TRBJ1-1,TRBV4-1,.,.,CASSLEGKTEAFF,TGCGCCAGCAGCTTGGAGGGGAAAACTGAAGCTTTCTTT
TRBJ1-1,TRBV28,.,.,CASSLQGTLKLSF,.
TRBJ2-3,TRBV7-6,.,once,CASSFPGTHTDTQYF,TGTGCCAGCAGCTTTCCCGGGACTCACACAGATACGCAGTATTTT
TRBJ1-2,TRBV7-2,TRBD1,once,CASSAGQGEGYGYTF,TGTGCCAGCAGCGCGGGACAGGGGGAGGGCTATGGCTACACCTTC
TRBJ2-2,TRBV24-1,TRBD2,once,CATSDATSGRVRELFF,TGTGCCACCAGTGATGCAACTAGCGGGAGAGTGAGGGAGCTGTTTTTT
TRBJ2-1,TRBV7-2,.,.,CASSPGRGEVNEQFF,TGTGCCAGCAGCCCAGGGAGGGGGGAGGTCAATGAGCAGTTCTTC
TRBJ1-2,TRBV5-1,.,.,CASSFTGLGNTF,TGCGCCAGCAGCTTCACAGGGCTCGGGAACACCTTC
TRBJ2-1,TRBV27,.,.,CASSLSIQGLYNEQFF,TGTGCCAGCAGTTTATCGATCCAGGGTTTGTACAATGAGCAGTTCTTC
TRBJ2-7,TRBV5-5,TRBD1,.,CASSLGQGPSYEQYF,TGTGCCAGCAGCTTGGGACAGGGACCCTCCTACGAGCAGTACTTC
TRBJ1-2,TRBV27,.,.,CASSPLVSYGYTF,TGTGCCAGCAGTCCCCTAGTCAGCTATGGCTACACCTTC
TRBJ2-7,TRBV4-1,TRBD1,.,CASQTPGTGSHEQYF,TGCGCCAGCCAGACTCCCGGGACAGGGTCCCACGAGCAGTACTTC
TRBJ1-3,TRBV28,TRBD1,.,CASSLLTGGGGNTIYF,TGTGCCAGCAGTCTCCTTACAGGGGGGGGTGGAAACACCATATATTTT
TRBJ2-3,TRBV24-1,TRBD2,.,CATSEPIAGYTDTQYF,TGTGCCACCAGTGAACCCATAGCGGGGTACACAGATACGCAGTATTTT
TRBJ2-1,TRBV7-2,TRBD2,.,CASSLDSWGLAGKGGEQFF,TGTGCCAGCAGCTTAGACTCGTGGGGACTAGCGGGAAAAGGTGGAGAGCAGTTCTTC
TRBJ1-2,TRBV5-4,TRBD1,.,CASSLENHRGAYGYTF,TGTGCCAGCAGCTTGGAAAATCACAGGGGGGCATATGGCTACACCTTC
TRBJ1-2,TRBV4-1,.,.,CASSQAEAPSYGYTF,TGCGCCAGCAGCCAAGCTGAAGCACCGTCCTATGGCTACACCTTC
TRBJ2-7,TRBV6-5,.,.,CASSYRAGNGYEQYF,TGTGCCAGCAGTTACCGTGCGGGTAACGGCTACGAGCAGTACTTC
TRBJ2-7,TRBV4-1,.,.,CASSQGRGANEQYF,TGCGCCAGCAGCCAGGGCAGGGGTGCGAACGAGCAGTACTTC
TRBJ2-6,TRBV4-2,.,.,CASSPKITGGASSGANVLTF,TGTGCCAGCAGCCCAAAGATTACAGGGGGGGCCTCCTCTGGGGCCAACGTCCTGACTTTC
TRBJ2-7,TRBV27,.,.,CASSAGTAYEQYF,TGTGCCAGCAGTGCGGGGACAGCCTACGAGCAGTACTTC
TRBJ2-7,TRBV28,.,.,CASSLARYYEQYF,TGTGCCAGCAGTCTCGCCAGATATTACGAGCAGTACTTC
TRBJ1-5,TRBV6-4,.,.,CASSDPIVRGEHQPQHF,TGTGCCAGCAGTGACCCTATTGTCAGGGGAGAGCATCAGCCCCAGCATTTT